The present T cell receptor (beta chain) was sequenced within a study of blood T cells in healthy people across ages. Turning to the study itself: About one barcoded TCR beta cDNA was captured per two T cells.

Roughly 10 milliliters was the volume of peripheral blood drawn from each donor. Per sample, a minimum of 6 million PBMCs were isolated. The CDR3 spans 15 residues. Trimming shortened V by 3 bases and J by 1 base, and 10 bases separated the two germline ends. This clonotype was observed a few times. The use of a sample-barcoded 5' primer and a J-beta primer mix characterized a second PCR of about 7 to 12 cycles. From the 5' RACE reads, TCRdb called clonotypes with MiXCR, one entry per CDR3 protein. Of fewer than 900,000 distinct CDR3 sequences in the sample, 35% to 40% are singletons; the top ten hold 10% to 15%.

What was sequenced was blood. V and J are TRBV12-3 or TRBV12-4 and TRBJ1-5, with D hard to call. This receptor was taken from a young man in good health. The CDR3 loop reads CASSLDGRSNQPQHF. For the CDR3, the DNA is TGTGCCAGCAGTTTGGACGGTCGGAGCAATCAGCCCCAGCATTTT.